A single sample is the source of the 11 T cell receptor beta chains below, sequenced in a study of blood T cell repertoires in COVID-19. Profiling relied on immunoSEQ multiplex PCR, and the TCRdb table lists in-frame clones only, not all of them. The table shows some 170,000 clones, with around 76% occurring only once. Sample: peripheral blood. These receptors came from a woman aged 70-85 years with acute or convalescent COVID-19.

The chain's CDR3 is CASSQSSEGTNKQFF. CDR3 nucleotides: TGTGCCAGCAGCCAAAGCTCTGAAGGGACAAATAAGCAGTTCTTC. The V call is TRBV14, the J call TRBJ2-1, with a weak D call TRBD1 (6 bases). Deletions cut 2 bases from V and 11 bases from J, with 19 bases between. CDR1 is SGHDN, CDR2 FVKESK, per germline. The CDR3 is 15 amino acids.

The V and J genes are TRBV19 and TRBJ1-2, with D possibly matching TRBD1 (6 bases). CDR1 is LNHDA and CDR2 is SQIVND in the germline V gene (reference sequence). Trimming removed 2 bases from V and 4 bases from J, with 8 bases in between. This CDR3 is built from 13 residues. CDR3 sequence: CASSILTGYGYTF. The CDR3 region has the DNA TGTGCCAGTAGTATATTGACAGGCTATGGCTACACCTTC.

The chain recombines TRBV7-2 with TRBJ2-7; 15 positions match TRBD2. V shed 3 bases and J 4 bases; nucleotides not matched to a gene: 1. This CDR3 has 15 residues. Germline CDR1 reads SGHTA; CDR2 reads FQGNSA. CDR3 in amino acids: CASSFGLAGGYEQYF. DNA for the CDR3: TGTGCCAGCAGCTTTGGACTAGCGGGAGGGTACGAGCAGTACTTC.

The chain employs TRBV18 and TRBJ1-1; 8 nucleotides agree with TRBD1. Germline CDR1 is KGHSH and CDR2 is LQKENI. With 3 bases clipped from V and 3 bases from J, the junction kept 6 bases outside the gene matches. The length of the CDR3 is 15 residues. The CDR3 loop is CASSPAGGIYTEAFF. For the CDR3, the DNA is TGTGCCAGCTCACCCGCAGGGGGCATTTACACTGAAGCTTTCTTT.

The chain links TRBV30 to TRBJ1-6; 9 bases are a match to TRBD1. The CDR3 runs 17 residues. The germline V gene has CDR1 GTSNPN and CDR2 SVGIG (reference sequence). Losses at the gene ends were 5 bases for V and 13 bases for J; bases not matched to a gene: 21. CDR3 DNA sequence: TGTGCCTGGGGTCGTCCCGTAGGACAGGGGATGTTCGGGCCCCTCCACTTT. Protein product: CAWGRPVGQGMFGPLHF.

The CDR3 DNA is TGTGCCACCAGTAAGGGAGCTGGGTCGGCCTATGGCTACACCTTC. It specifies CATSKGAGSAYGYTF. V usage is TRBV15 and J usage is TRBJ1-2; D unresolved. Trimming cost V 6 bases and J 4 bases, with 18 bases left between them. Germline CDR1 LNHNV, CDR2 YYDKDF (reference sequence). CDR3 length: 15 amino acids.

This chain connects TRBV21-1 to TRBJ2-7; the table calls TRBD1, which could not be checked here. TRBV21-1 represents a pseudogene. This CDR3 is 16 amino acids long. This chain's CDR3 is CASSKGGPDDAYEQYF. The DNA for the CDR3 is TGTGCCAGCAGCAAAGGGGGCCCGGACGACGCCTACGAGCAGTACTTC.

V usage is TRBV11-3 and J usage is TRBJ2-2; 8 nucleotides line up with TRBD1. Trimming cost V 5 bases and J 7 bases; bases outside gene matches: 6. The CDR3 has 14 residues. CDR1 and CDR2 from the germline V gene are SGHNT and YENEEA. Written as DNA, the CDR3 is TGTGCCAGCAGCCCGGACAGGGCCAACGGGGAGCTGTTTTTT. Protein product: CASSPDRANGELFF.

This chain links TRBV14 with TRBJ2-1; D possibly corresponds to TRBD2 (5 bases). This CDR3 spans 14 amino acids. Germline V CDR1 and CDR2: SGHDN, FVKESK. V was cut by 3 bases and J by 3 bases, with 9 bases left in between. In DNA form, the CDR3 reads TGTGCCAGCAGCCAGCTTGGAGGCTACAATGAGCAGTTCTTC. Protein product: CASSQLGGYNEQFF.

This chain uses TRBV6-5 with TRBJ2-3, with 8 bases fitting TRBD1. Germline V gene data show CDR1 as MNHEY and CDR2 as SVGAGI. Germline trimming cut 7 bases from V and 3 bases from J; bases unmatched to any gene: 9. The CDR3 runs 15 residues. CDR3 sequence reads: CASTKTGTGTDTQYF. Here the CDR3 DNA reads TGTGCCAGCACGAAGACCGGGACAGGTACAGATACGCAGTATTTT.

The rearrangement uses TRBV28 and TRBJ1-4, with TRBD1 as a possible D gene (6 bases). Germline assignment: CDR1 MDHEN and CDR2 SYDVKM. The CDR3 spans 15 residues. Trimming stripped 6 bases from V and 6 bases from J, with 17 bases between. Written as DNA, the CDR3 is TGTGCCAGCAGAACCCCCGGGACACATTATGAAAAACTGTTTTTT. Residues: CASRTPGTHYEKLFF. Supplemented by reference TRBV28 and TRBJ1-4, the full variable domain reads DVKVTQSSRYLVKRTGEKVFLECVQDMDHENMFWYRQDPGLGLRLIYFSYDVKMKEKGDIPEGYSVSREKKERFSLILESASTNQTSMYLCASRTPGTHYEKLFFGSGTQLSVL.